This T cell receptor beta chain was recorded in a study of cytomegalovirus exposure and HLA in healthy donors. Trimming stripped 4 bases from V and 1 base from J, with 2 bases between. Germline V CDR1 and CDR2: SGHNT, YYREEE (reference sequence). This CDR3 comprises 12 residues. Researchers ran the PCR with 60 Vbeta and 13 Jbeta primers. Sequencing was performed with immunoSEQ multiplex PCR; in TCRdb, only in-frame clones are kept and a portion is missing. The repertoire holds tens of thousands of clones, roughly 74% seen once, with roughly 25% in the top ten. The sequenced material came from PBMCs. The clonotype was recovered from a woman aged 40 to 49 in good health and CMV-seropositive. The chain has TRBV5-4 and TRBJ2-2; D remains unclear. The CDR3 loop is CASSQNTGELFF. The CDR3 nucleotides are TGTGCCAGCAGCCAGAACACCGGGGAGCTGTTTTTT.